These T cell receptor beta chains were read from a single sample in a study of T cell clones after liver transplantation. TCRdb's copy holds only in-frame clones and misses some; the assay was immunoSEQ multiplex PCR. The sample yields about 120,000 clones, 90% seen once. Sequenced here: CD4+ T cells from blood, sampled 12 months after liver transplant. These TCRs come from a human patient who received a liver transplant. Some T cells may be the graft donor's. The CDR3 runs from the conserved cysteine through the conserved F or W. The D gene is left open where the match is weak. Some rows mark clone size as missing; the rest say once, few, many or name a class of expanded clone.

V gene: TRBV19; J gene: TRBJ1-5; D gene: .; clone size: .; CDR3 protein: CASSAGRVGEQPQHF; CDR3 DNA: TGTGCCAGTAGTGCGGGTAGGGTCGGCGAACAGCCCCAGCATTTT
V gene: TRBV19; J gene: TRBJ1-2; D gene: TRBD1; clone size: .; CDR3 protein: CATRDRGTTGGYTF; CDR3 DNA: TGTGCCACCCGAGACAGGGGAACCACCGGCGGCTACACCTTC
V gene: TRBV5-4; J gene: TRBJ2-1; D gene: .; clone size: .; CDR3 protein: CASSLAVAASSYNEQFF; CDR3 DNA: TGTGCCAGCAGCTTGGCGGTAGCGGCTAGCTCCTACAATGAGCAGTTCTTC
V gene: TRBV2; J gene: TRBJ1-5; D gene: TRBD1; clone size: few; CDR3 protein: CASTRTGGYDQPQHF; CDR3 DNA: TGTGCCAGCACTAGGACAGGGGGTTATGATCAGCCCCAGCATTTT
V gene: TRBV5-1; J gene: TRBJ1-1; D gene: TRBD1; clone size: .; CDR3 protein: CASSLSITGETEAFF; CDR3 DNA: TGCGCCAGCAGTCTCAGCATAACAGGGGAGACTGAAGCTTTCTTT
V gene: TRBV4-3; J gene: TRBJ2-2; D gene: TRBD1; clone size: .; CDR3 protein: CASSLTGGTGELFF; CDR3 DNA: TGCGCCAGCAGCCTAACAGGGGGCACCGGGGAGCTGTTTTTT
V gene: TRBV5-1; J gene: TRBJ2-2; D gene: .; clone size: once; CDR3 protein: CASSFRDTYTGELFF; CDR3 DNA: TGCGCCAGCAGCTTCCGGGACACTTACACCGGGGAGCTGTTTTTT
V gene: TRBV27; J gene: TRBJ1-1; D gene: .; clone size: .; CDR3 protein: CASSLSARNTEAFF; CDR3 DNA: TGTGCCAGCAGTTTATCCGCAAGGAACACTGAAGCTTTCTTT
V gene: TRBV28; J gene: TRBJ2-3; D gene: .; clone size: .; CDR3 protein: CASKGSTDTQYF; CDR3 DNA: TGTGCCAGCAAGGGGAGCACAGATACGCAGTATTTT
V gene: TRBV15; J gene: TRBJ1-2; D gene: TRBD1; clone size: .; CDR3 protein: CATSRGTRDRVGGYGYTF; CDR3 DNA: TGTGCCACCAGCAGAGGCACCCGGGACAGGGTTGGAGGCTATGGCTACACCTTC
V gene: TRBV7-9; J gene: TRBJ1-1; D gene: TRBD1; clone size: .; CDR3 protein: CASSGGQAGFTEAFF; CDR3 DNA: TGTGCCAGCAGCGGGGGACAGGCGGGTTTTACTGAAGCTTTCTTT
V gene: TRBV2; J gene: TRBJ1-2; D gene: TRBD1; clone size: .; CDR3 protein: CAIPRDRGNYGYTF; CDR3 DNA: TGTGCCATCCCCCGGGACAGGGGTAACTATGGCTACACCTTC
V gene: TRBV7-8; J gene: TRBJ1-1; D gene: TRBD1; clone size: .; CDR3 protein: CASSTPRGAMNTEAFF; CDR3 DNA: TGTGCCAGCAGCACTCCCAGGGGGGCTATGAACACTGAAGCTTTCTTT
V gene: TRBV9; J gene: TRBJ2-2; D gene: TRBD2; clone size: .; CDR3 protein: CASSLLAGVTGELFF; CDR3 DNA: TGTGCCAGCAGCCTCCTAGCGGGAGTAACCGGGGAGCTGTTTTTT
V gene: TRBV7-9; J gene: TRBJ2-5; D gene: .; clone size: .; CDR3 protein: CASSPKETQYF; CDR3 DNA: TGTGCCAGCAGCCCGAAAGAGACCCAGTACTTC
V gene: TRBV5-1; J gene: TRBJ2-6; D gene: .; clone size: .; CDR3 protein: CASSLVISGANVLTF; CDR3 DNA: TGCGCCAGCAGCTTGGTTATATCTGGGGCCAACGTCCTGACTTTC
V gene: TRBV14; J gene: TRBJ1-1; D gene: .; clone size: .; CDR3 protein: CASSQVGGEAFF; CDR3 DNA: TGTGCCAGCAGCCAAGTGGGGGGTGAAGCTTTCTTT